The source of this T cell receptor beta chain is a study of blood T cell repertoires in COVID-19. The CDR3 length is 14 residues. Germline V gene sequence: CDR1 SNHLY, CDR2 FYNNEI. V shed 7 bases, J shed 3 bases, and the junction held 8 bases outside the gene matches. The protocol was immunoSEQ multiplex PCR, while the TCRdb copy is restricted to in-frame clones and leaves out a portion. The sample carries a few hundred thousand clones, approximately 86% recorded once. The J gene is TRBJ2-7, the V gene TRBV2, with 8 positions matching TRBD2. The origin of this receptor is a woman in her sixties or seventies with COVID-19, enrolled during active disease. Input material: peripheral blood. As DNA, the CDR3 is TGTGCCAGCAAACCGGCTAGCGGGCTCTACGAGCAGTACTTC. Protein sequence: CASKPASGLYEQYF.